This section outlines one TCR beta chain sequence together with its context. The germline V gene has CDR1 SGDLS and CDR2 YYNGEE. Trimming cost V 0 bases and J 5 bases; bases outside gene matches: 6. The CDR3 sequence is 16 residues long. Repertoires were generated with immunoSEQ multiplex PCR, while TCRdb's copy carries only in-frame clones and drops some. The table shows more than 110,000 clones, with approximately 80% occurring only once. The record originates from a study of blood T cell repertoires in COVID-19. Study as a whole: The United States, Italy and Spain provided the acute and convalescent COVID-19 samples.

Participants spanned ages roughly 18 to 95 years and resided in roughly 22 US areas. Participants had their cohort set by participant-reported clinical history. A case of COVID-19 had been met by exposed participants within 2 weeks before study entry. The chain combines TRBV9 with TRBJ1-1; 11 bases are shared with TRBD1. Specimen: PBMCs or T cells enriched from blood (not recorded which). The origin of this receptor is a woman in her late teens or twenties who had been exposed to COVID-19. The CDR3 sequence: CASSVGGTGGLTEAFF. CDR3 in DNA: TGTGCCAGCAGCGTAGGTGGGACAGGGGGTTTAACTGAAGCTTTCTTT.